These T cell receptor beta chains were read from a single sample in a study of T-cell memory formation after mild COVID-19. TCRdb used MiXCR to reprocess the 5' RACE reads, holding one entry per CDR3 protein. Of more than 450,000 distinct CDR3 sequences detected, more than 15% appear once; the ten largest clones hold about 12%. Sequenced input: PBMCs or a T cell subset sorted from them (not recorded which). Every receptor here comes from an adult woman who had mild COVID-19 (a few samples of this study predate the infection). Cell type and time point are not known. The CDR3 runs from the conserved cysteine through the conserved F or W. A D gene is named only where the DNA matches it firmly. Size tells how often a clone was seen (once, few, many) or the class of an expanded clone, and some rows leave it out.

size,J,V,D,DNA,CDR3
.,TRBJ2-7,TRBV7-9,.,TGTGCCAGCAGCCCCACTCGAAAGGGTGTCCACGAGCAGTACTTC,CASSPTRKGVHEQYF
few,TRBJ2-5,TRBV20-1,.,TGCAGTGCTGGCCGCGGGTTTCAAGAGACCCAGTACTTC,CSAGRGFQETQYF
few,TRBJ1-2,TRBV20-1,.,TGCAGTGCTCAGTTGCGGTTGGGCGGCTACACCTTC,CSAQLRLGGYTF
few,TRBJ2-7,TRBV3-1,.,TGTGCCAGCAGCCAAGAATTGGGACCGGGGTCCTCTACCTACGAGCAGTACTTC,CASSQELGPGSSTYEQYF
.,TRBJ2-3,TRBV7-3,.,TGTGCCAGCAGCCCCGCGGGCTACAGCACAGATACGCAGTATTTT,CASSPAGYSTDTQYF
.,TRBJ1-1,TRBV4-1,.,TGCGCCAGCAGCCCGACCGCGGGGAACCATCAGAACACTGAAGCTTTCTTT,CASSPTAGNHQNTEAFF
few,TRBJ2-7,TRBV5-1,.,TGCGCCAGCAGCTTGGACAGCGGTCTAAACGAGCAGTACTTC,CASSLDSGLNEQYF
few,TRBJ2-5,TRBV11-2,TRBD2,TGTGCCAGCAGCTCCCTTAGCGGGGGGGGAGAGACCCAGTACTTC,CASSSLSGGGETQYF
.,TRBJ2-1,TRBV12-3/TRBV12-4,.,TGTGCCAGCCGTGAGGCGGGGCCCGGGCTAGTTCTTTTCTTC,CASREAGPGLVLFF
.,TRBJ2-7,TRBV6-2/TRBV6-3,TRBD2,TGTGCCAGCAGTTCGCCGGGACTAGCTTCCTACGAGCAGTACTTC,CASSSPGLASYEQYF
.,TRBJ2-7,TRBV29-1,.,TGCAGCGTTGAATTGGTCCCGTTTACCCTGGGCCCCTACGAGCAGTACTTC,CSVELVPFTLGPYEQYF
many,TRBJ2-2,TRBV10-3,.,TGTGCCATCGCCCGACAGACAAACACCGGGGAGCTGTTTTTT,CAIARQTNTGELFF
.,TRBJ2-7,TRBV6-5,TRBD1,TGTGCCAGCAGCCGGGACAGGGGTCAGTACGAGCAGTACTTC,CASSRDRGQYEQYF
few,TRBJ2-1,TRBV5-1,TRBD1,TGCGCCAGCAGCTTGGCGGTACAGGGGTGGTTCTTC,CASSLAVQGWFF
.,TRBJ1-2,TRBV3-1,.,TGTGCCAGCAGCCAAGATCTCGCAGTTTATGGCTACACCTTC,CASSQDLAVYGYTF
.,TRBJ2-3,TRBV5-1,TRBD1,TGCGCCAGCAGACGACCGGGACAGTCACGAGATACGCAGTATTTT,CASRRPGQSRDTQYF
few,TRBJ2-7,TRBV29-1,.,TGCAGCGTTCGTAGGAGCTCCTACGAGCAGTACTTC,CSVRRSSYEQYF
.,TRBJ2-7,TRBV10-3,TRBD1,TGTGCCATCAGTGGCGGACAGGGGGCCGCCTACGAGCAGTACTTC,CAISGGQGAAYEQYF
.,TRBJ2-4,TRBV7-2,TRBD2,TGTGCCAGCAGCTTCTCCGGGGGGGTAGGAAACATTCAGTACTTC,CASSFSGGVGNIQYF
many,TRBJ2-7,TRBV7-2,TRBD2,TGTGCCAGCAGCCTTTTACTAGCGGGGGGGATGTCCTACGAGCAGTACTTC,CASSLLLAGGMSYEQYF
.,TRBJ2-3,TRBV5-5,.,TGTGCCAGCAGTGATCTGGGGTCCACAGATACGCAGTATTTT,CASSDLGSTDTQYF
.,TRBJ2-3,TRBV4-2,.,TGTGCCAGCAGCCAAGTCGGGAGAGCGGATACGCAGTATTTT,CASSQVGRADTQYF
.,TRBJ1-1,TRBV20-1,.,TGCAGTGCTAGAGACCTCTGGGATCGGGCTTTCTTT,CSARDLWDRAFF
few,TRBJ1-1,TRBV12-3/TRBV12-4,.,TGTGCCAGCAGTTTCCTCACAGGGAACGCTGAAGCTTTCTTT,CASSFLTGNAEAFF
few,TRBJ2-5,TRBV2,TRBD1,TGTGCCAGCAGTGTGGACAGGGGGATAGAGACCCAGTACTTC,CASSVDRGIETQYF
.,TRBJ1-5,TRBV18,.,TGTGCCAGCTCAATGGACAGCGGAGATCAGCCCCAGCATTTT,CASSMDSGDQPQHF
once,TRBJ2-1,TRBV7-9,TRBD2,TGTGCCAGCAGCTTAGCTCCACTAGCGGGAGGTTTAAATGAGCAGTTCTTC,CASSLAPLAGGLNEQFF
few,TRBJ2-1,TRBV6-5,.,TGTGCCAGCAGTCAACCCTTGGGGAGCAAGAATGAGCAGTTCTTC,CASSQPLGSKNEQFF
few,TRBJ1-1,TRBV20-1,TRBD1,TGCAGTGCTAAAAAACAGGGGGTCGACACTGAAGCTTTCTTT,CSAKKQGVDTEAFF
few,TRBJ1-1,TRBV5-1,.,TGCGCCAGCAGCGCCCAGGGCGCAGGAGGGACTGAAGCTTTCTTT,CASSAQGAGGTEAFF
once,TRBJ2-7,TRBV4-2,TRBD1,TGTGCCAGCAGCCCACCAGAGGGACAGGGGGCTTACGAGCAGTACTTC,CASSPPEGQGAYEQYF
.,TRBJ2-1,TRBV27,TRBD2,TGTGCCAGCAGTTCCCGGGGAGCGGGAGGACCTTACAATGAGCAGTTCTTC,CASSSRGAGGPYNEQFF
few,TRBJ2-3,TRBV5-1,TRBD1,TGCGCCAGCAGCTATGGGACAGGGGAAGATACGCAGTATTTT,CASSYGTGEDTQYF
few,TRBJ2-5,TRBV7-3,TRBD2,TGTGCCAGCAGCCCTTCCGGGAGGGCCGAAGAGACCCAGTACTTC,CASSPSGRAEETQYF
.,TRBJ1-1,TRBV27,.,TGTGCCAGCACCACGACGGGGTATTCCGGCGCTTTCTTT,CASTTTGYSGAFF
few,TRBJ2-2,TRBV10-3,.,TGTGCCATCAGTGAGAGTCCTGGGAACACCGGGGAGCTGTTTTTT,CAISESPGNTGELFF
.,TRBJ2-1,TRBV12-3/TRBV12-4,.,TGTGCCAGCAGTTTTTTCCTACGGGGGATTTCCTACAATGAGCAGTTCTTC,CASSFFLRGISYNEQFF
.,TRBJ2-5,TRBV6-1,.,TGTGCCAGCAAATCGGTGGAGACCCAGTACTTC,CASKSVETQYF
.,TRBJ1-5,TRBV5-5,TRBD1,TGTGCCAGCACCCTTTCGACAGGGGCCAGCAATCAGCCCCAGCATTTT,CASTLSTGASNQPQHF
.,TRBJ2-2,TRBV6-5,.,TGTGCCAGCAGTTACTCGTATCTACCTGGGCCCACCGGGGAGCTGTTTTTT,CASSYSYLPGPTGELFF
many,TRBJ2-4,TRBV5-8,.,TGTGCCAGCAGCTTGGCAGAAAACATTCAGTACTTC,CASSLAENIQYF
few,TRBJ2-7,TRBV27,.,TGTGCCAGCAGTTTACTGGGTAACGAGCAGTACTTC,CASSLLGNEQYF
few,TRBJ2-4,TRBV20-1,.,TGCAGTGCTAGGCCCCGTAGGGGGGTTGCCAAAAACATTCAGTACTTC,CSARPRRGVAKNIQYF